These 25 T cell receptor beta chains were all obtained from the same sample, sequenced in a study of tumor-infiltrating lymphocytes in primary liver carcinoma. It was from about 19-30 mg of unsorted bulk tissue that RNA and DNA were co-extracted. A primer matching the constant region was used to make TCR beta cDNA from 500 ng of total RNA. Slightly modified ARM-PCR with three nested multiplex PCR rounds yielded TCR beta libraries. Researchers ran the first two PCR rounds for around 10 cycles each with TRBV1-TRBV30 forward primers and a C-beta reverse primer. TCRdb itself ran the multiplex PCR reads through MiXCR, one entry per CDR3 protein. Of 99,000 or so distinct CDR3 sequences listed, approximately 82% are singletons. Input material: liver tumor tissue from sampling region 3. As to subset: tumor region T3, left-lateral pole. The source of these receptors is a man aged 35 to 55 with primary liver carcinoma and hepatitis B virus infection.

Remarks on this clonotype: Compared with germline, one end of the junction differs, possibly owing to a read error. This rearrangement joins TRBV6-6 to TRBJ2-5, with D unclear. Per germline, CDR1 MNHNY and CDR2 SVGAGI (reference sequence). This CDR3 is 12 amino acids long. The CDR3: CACSPVAETQYF. The CDR3 DNA reads as TGTGCCTGCAGTCCTGTCGCGGAGACCCAGTACTTC.

V gene TRBV5-1 combines with J gene TRBJ1-1; D call uncertain. V was pared by 4 bases and J by 0 bases, with 13 bases between. CDR3 length: 15 amino acids. Per the germline V gene, CDR1 is SGHRS and CDR2 is YFSETQ. The CDR3 spells CASSDQNRMNTEAFF. CDR3 nucleotides: TGCGCCAGCAGCGATCAAAATAGGATGAACACTGAAGCTTTCTTT.

This clonotype was detected ten times or more. J is TRBJ1-2 and V is TRBV12-3 or TRBV12-4; no firm D call. The length of the CDR3 is 18 residues. V lost 1 base and J 2 bases, leaving 20 bases between the germline ends. Written as DNA, the CDR3 is TGTGCCAGCAGTTTAGGATGGTCTCCGCGGCAGTCAAACTATGGCTACACCTTC. Protein: CASSLGWSPRQSNYGYTF.

Concerning this clonotype: A read error may explain this, as a much larger clone is one base away. The chain carries TRBV28 and TRBJ2-3; D gene ambiguous. Trimming took off 10 bases at V and 9 bases at J, with 20 bases between the two ends. This CDR3 comprises 13 residues. Germline V CDR1 and CDR2: MDHEN, SYDVKM. The CDR3 nucleotides are TGTGCCACCACCTCGATAGCCTTGGGGACGCAGTATTTT. It yields the protein CATTSIALGTQYF.

This clonotype was seen repeatedly, ten times or more. Being one base from a much bigger clone, this may be a read error. The V call is TRBV29-1, the J call TRBJ2-1; 7 bases are shared with TRBD2. The CDR3 consists of 13 residues. The germline V gene encodes CDR1 SQVTM and CDR2 ANQGSEA. J was trimmed by 8 bases and V by 4 bases; bases with no gene match: 8. CDR3 nucleotides: TGCAGCGTTGGGGGGGGAGTCACCGATGAGCAGTTCTTC. It codes for CSVGGGVTDEQFF.

This clonotype was observed a handful of times. The gene calls are TRBV6-2 or TRBV6-3 and TRBJ2-7; 9 bases line up with TRBD1. Per the germline V gene, CDR1 is MNHEY and CDR2 is SVGEGT. CDR3 length: 14 residues. The CDR3 is CVSSLRDRAHEQYF. The CDR3 nucleotides read TGTGTCAGTAGCCTCCGGGACAGGGCTCACGAGCAGTACTTC.

This clonotype was observed once. The junction differs from germline at one of its ends, possibly a read error. The chain is built from TRBV6-1 and TRBJ2-3; D not certain. Per germline, CDR1 MNHNS and CDR2 SASEGT. This CDR3 spans 12 amino acids. The CDR3 DNA is TGTGCCAGCAAGCCCAGCATAGAGACGCAATATTTT. This gives the protein CASKPSIETQYF.

The CDR3 spells CASSPWERAHEQYF. As DNA, the CDR3 is TGTGCCAGCAGCCCCTGGGAGAGGGCCCACGAGCAGTACTTC. This chain connects TRBV6-2 or TRBV6-3 to TRBJ2-7; possibly TRBD2 for D (5 bases). Between the trimmed V and J ends, which lost 6 bases and 5 bases, there was a span of 17 bases. Germline CDR1 MNHEY, CDR2 SVGEGT. This CDR3 contains 14 residues.

V and J are TRBV6-1 and TRBJ2-3; D not certain. Looked up from germline, CDR1 is MNHNS and CDR2 is SASEGT. The CDR3 runs to 12 residues. V lost 10 bases and J 9 bases, leaving 17 bases between the germline ends. CDR3 DNA sequence: TGTGCCAACAAGCCCAGCACACACACGCAGTATTTT. It yields the protein CANKPSTHTQYF.

Turning to this clonotype: Germline and junction disagree at one end, which may indicate a read error. This rearrangement joins TRBV11-2 to TRBJ1-5, with TRBD1 matching over 8 bases. The tail of the sequence fits TRBJ2-3 better, so the J call may be wrong. There are 15 residues in the CDR3. The germline V gene has CDR1 SGHAT and CDR2 FQNNGV. The CDR3 reads CASSLAGGGNQPQYF. CDR3 nucleotides: TGTGCCAGCAGTTTAGCAGGGGGCGGCAATCAGCCCCAGTATTTT.

Details on this clonotype: The junction and the germline gene differ at one end; a read error may be behind it. The rearrangement joins TRBV29-1 to TRBJ2-7; D gene ambiguous. CDR1 SQVTM and CDR2 ANQGSEA come from the germline V gene. The CDR3 is 13 amino acids. The DNA for the CDR3 is TGCAGCGTTGAAGATAGGCAGCCCTGCGAGCAGTATTTC. Encoded protein: CSVEDRQPCEQYF.

This clonotype was seen only a few times. A much larger clone lies a single base off, so this may be a read error. This chain connects TRBV28 to TRBJ1-5; D not resolved. Germline V gene lookup returns CDR1 MDHEN and CDR2 SYDVKM. CDR3 length equals 16 residues. The CDR3 bases are TGTGCCACCAGTTATAGCCCCAATTTATCAAATCAGCCCCAGCATTTT. Protein product: CATSYSPNLSNQPQHF.

This clonotype was seen only once. This sequence joins TRBV12-3 or TRBV12-4 and TRBJ1-1; D is perhaps TRBD1 (5 bases). This CDR3 is 11 amino acids long. The DNA of the CDR3 is TGTACCACCAGTTTGGGGGCTGAAGCTTTCTTT. Translation gives CTTSLGAEAFF.

Worth noting for this clonotype: This may come from a read error, since a much larger clone is one base off. This chain links TRBV28 with TRBJ1-5; no reliable D call. Germline assignment: CDR1 MDHEN and CDR2 SYDVKM. This CDR3 contains 12 residues. The CDR3 nucleotides read TGTGCCAGCAGATCCGCAGGTCAGCCCCAGCAATTT. Amino acid sequence: CASRSAGQPQQF. The variable domain in full, completed from reference TRBV28 and TRBJ1-5, reads DVKVTQSSRYLVKRTGEKVFLECVQDMDHENMFWYRQDPGLGLRLIYFSYDVKMKEKGDIPEGYSVSREKKERFSLILESASTNQTSMYLCASRSAGQPQQFGDGTRLSIL.

The table lists this clonotype with a count of one. V is TRBV29-1 and J is TRBJ1-2; 9 bases align to TRBD1. CDR1 is SQVTM and CDR2 is ANQGSEA in the germline V gene. The V and J ends lost 6 bases and 7 bases, in that order; junction bases with no gene match: 15. The CDR3 has 15 amino acids. The CDR3 coding sequence is TGCAGCGTGGCCCCCCGTCTACAGGGGGCTATTGGCTACACCTTC. Translated: CSVAPRLQGAIGYTF.

The CDR3 nucleotides are TGTGCCAGCAGCCCCACGAGGAACACCGGGGAGCTGTTTTTT. Translated, it gives CASSPTRNTGELFF. The chain uses TRBV7-2 and TRBJ2-2; D remains unclear. This CDR3 is built from 14 residues. V was shortened by 5 bases and J by 1 base, with 8 bases between the two germline ends. Germline V CDR1 and CDR2: SGHTA, FQGNSA. Full variable domain (missing parts from reference TRBV7-2 and TRBJ2-2): GAGVSQSPSNKVTEKGKDVELRCDPISGHTALYWYRQSLGQGLEFLIYFQGNSAPDKSGLPSDRFSAERTGGSVSTLTIQRTQQEDSAVYLCASSPTRNTGELFFGEGSRLTVL.

The chain combines TRBV7-9 with TRBJ2-1, with TRBD1 as a possible D gene (6 bases). There are 15 residues in the CDR3. Trimming removed 3 bases at V and 10 bases at J, with 19 bases between. Looked up from germline, CDR1 is SEHNR and CDR2 is FQNEAQ (reference sequence). The CDR3 coding sequence is TGTGCCAGCAGCTTGACCCAGGGGATGAACGAAGAGCAGTTCTTC. Its protein product is CASSLTQGMNEEQFF.

Worth noting for this clonotype: No conserved phenylalanine or tryptophan is present at the end of the CDR3, so a read error is the likely explanation. The V call is TRBV6-2 or TRBV6-3, the J call TRBJ2-1; 9 bases map to TRBD1. The CDR3 length is 16 residues. Germline CDR1 is MNHEY and CDR2 is SVGEGT. Germline trimming cut 2 bases from V and 8 bases from J; bases unmatched to any gene: 10. CDR3 nucleotide sequence: TGTGCCAGCAGTTACGCGGAAGGGACAGGGAACGATGAGCAGTTCTCC. As protein: CASSYAEGTGNDEQFS.

In regard to this clonotype: At one end the junction does not follow the germline gene, possibly because of a read error. This CDR3 reads CAGSIDGGQYGGYAF. Here the CDR3 DNA reads TGTGCCGGCAGCATTGATGGCGGACAGTATGGTGGCTACGCCTTC. The gene calls are TRBV5-5 and TRBJ1-2, with D perhaps TRBD1 (6 bases). This CDR3 is 15 amino acids long. CDR1 and CDR2 (germline): SGHKS, YYEKEE (reference sequence).

The gene calls are TRBV11-2 and TRBJ1-2, with unresolved D. The CDR3 is 13 amino acids. Germline CDR1 and CDR2: SGHAT and FQNNGV. V was trimmed by 11 bases and J by 7 bases, leaving 20 bases between them. The DNA of the CDR3 is TGTGCCTGCGGCTTAGAACGCGCCGGTGGCTACACCTTC. It codes for CACGLERAGGYTF. The entire variable domain, with the rest obtained from reference TRBV11-2 and TRBJ1-2, is as follows: EAGVAQSPRYKIIEKRQSVAFWCNPISGHATLYWYQQILGQGPKLLIQFQNNGVVDDSQLPKDRFSAERLKGVDSTLKIQPAKLEDSAVYLCACGLERAGGYTFGSGTRLTVV.

With respect to this clonotype: One end of the junction does not line up with germline, which may come from a read error. The chain joins TRBV28 to TRBJ2-5; TRBD2 might be the D (5 bases). Germline V gives CDR1 MDHEN, CDR2 SYDVKM. CDR3 length: 15 residues. CDR3 coding DNA: TGTGCCTGCAGTTTAAGCGGAGGCTCCCAAGAGACCCGGTACTTC. Protein: CACSLSGGSQETRYF.

The chain couples TRBV20-1 to TRBJ2-3; no definite D call. The CDR3 is 12 amino acids. The V gene lost 3 bases and the J gene lost 0 bases, with 4 bases spanning the gap. Germline CDR1 is DFQATT and CDR2 is SNEGSKA (reference sequence). In nucleotides, the CDR3 is TGCAGTGCTAGCGGGAGCACAGATACGCAGTATTTT. This translates into CSASGSTDTQYF.

To note about this clonotype: A junction boundary mismatches the germline segment, possibly from a read error. The chain combines TRBV29-1 with TRBJ2-3; TRBD2 is a possible D gene (6 bases). The germline gives CDR1 SQVTM, CDR2 ANQGSEA. CDR3 length equals 15 residues. In nucleotides, the CDR3 is TGTAGTGTTGAGGGCGGGGCCGGCATCACAGATAGGCAGTATTTT. This gives the protein CSVEGGAGITDRQYF.

About this clonotype: Mismatch with germline at one junction end may stem from a read error. V gene TRBV6-1 combines with J gene TRBJ1-1; D is uncertain. The CDR3 is 12 amino acids. Per germline, CDR1 MNHNS and CDR2 SASEGT. The CDR3 protein is CASSRVIIGTSF. The CDR3 bases are TGTGCCAGCAGTCGGGTCATAATCGGCACTTCCTTT.

The chain has TRBV7-8 and TRBJ2-7; 9 nucleotides match TRBD1. The germline V gene encodes CDR1 SGHVS and CDR2 FQNEAQ. The J segment lost 1 base and the V segment lost 11 bases, leaving 12 bases of the junction unmatched. This CDR3 comprises 15 residues. CDR3 in amino acids: CAYSSYDRGSYEQYF. DNA of the CDR3: TGTGCCTACAGCTCTTATGACAGGGGGTCCTACGAGCAGTACTTC.